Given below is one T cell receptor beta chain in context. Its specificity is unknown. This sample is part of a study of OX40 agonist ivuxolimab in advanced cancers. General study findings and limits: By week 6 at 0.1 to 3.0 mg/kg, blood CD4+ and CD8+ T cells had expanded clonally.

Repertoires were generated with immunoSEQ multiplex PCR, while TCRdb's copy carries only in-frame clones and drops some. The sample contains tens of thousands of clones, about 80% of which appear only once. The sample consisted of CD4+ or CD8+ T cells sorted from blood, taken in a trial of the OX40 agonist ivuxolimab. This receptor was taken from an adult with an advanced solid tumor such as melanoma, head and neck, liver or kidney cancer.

In DNA, the CDR3 is TGCGCCAGCAGCCAAGTACCCGGAAACACCATATATTTT. Protein sequence: CASSQVPGNTIYF. The chain links TRBV4-1 to TRBJ1-3; no reliable D call. Germline CDR1 reads MGHRA; CDR2 reads YSYEKL. Trimming took 1 base from V and 4 from J, leaving 5 bases between them. This CDR3 comprises 13 residues.